This T cell receptor (beta chain) was sequenced for a study of T cells in Graves' hyperthyroidism and ophthalmopathy (dated by TCRdb to about 2019). Notes on the research overall: Peripheral blood samples were taken at initial diagnosis, before any treatment was given. To identify TCR V-J signatures that set the groups apart, the researchers used a discovery cohort of 95 to 100 patients, made up of 40 to 45 with Graves' ophthalmopathy and 57 with stable Graves' hyperthyroidism. An independent validation cohort of 18 to 20 hyperthyroidism patients and about 16 patients who later progressed to ophthalmopathy tested prospective prediction of ophthalmopathy. The roughly 100 discovery patients were randomly divided into training and test sets at a 7:3 ratio. The study also compared thyroid tissue and blood T-cell repertoires from five or six Graves' hyperthyroidism patients. Following sampling, methimazole starting at 30 mg daily was given to hyperthyroidism patients, and high-dose intravenous methylprednisolone was given to ophthalmopathy patients. The paper describes TCR Vbeta CDR3 sequencing of around 140 peripheral blood samples, made up of some 40 ophthalmopathy patients, 70 to 75 hyperthyroidism patients and about 17 progressor patients. The paper's findings and limits, for the study overall: A 13 V-J signature model separated ophthalmopathy from stable hyperthyroidism, with about 90% sensitivity and approximately 81% specificity in cross-validation and 80%/75% in testing. Blood samples also contained most of the expanded thyroid clonotypes (frequency above 0.001), which suggests that blood repertoires may reflect thyroid immune responses. In validation, the model predicted progression to ophthalmopathy a median of around six months before onset, with about 67% sensitivity and roughly 79% specificity. No statistical method was used to fix the sample size in advance, and group allocation was not hidden from the investigators.

The table lists this clonotype with a few counts. Its specific antigen is unknown. Base qualities are missing; no much larger clone stands one base away. The germline V gene encodes CDR1 MNHNY and CDR2 SVGAGI (reference sequence). The CDR3 has 15 amino acids, counting the end cysteine and phenylalanine. The entry retains the CDR3 DNA only, 45 bases that are in frame from base 1. The junction shows trimming of 2 bases on V and 4 bases on J, plus 11 bases between the germline ends. Amplification of TCR beta CDR3 regions was carried out from RNA transcripts. A first-round RT-PCR of the TCR CDR3 used the HTBI primer set with the Qiagen OneStep RT-PCR kit. Libraries were constructed in a second round of multiplex PCR, after which size selection and purification were performed. Sequencing of the libraries was done on an Illumina HiSeq2000 using paired-end 100 bp reads. In the authors' own workflow: SOAPnuke was used to process the raw data, throwing out any read that contained adapters or uncalled bases, had a mean Phred below 15, or lacked an exact constant-primer or identifier match. High-quality paired reads were merged with COPE v1.2.5, and unique nucleotide sequences were defined as clonotypes. Clonotypes were aligned to IMGT TRBV, TRBD and TRBJ reference segments using MiTCR v1.1. The analysis included only V-J combinations with a frequency above 0.0001, which together covered around 99% of the repertoires. A TCS score was defined as the ratio between F50 (clonal expansion) and ExV (chaos), using BLOSUM62-based TCRdist between CDR3 peptides within each V-J. Welch's t-statistics and random forest reduced roughly 540 V-J features to 13, which were used in a naive Bayes classifier (R e1071). TCRdb handled the public reads itself, with Q25 trimming in fastp and clone calling in MiXCR, and kept productive beta chains. Every distinct CDR3 protein forms one entry, paired with its most common genes and DNA. TCRdb's processing, not the study's, gives the V and J calls here. Counted in this sample were 500,000 to 650,000 distinct CDR3 sequences; 14% of them appeared once. The top ten constitute around 13% of the sample.

Graves' hyperthyroidism was defined as stable when no progression to ophthalmopathy occurred over 18 months of follow-up. The hyperthyroidism patients were between 18 and 65 years old and newly diagnosed, with a disease duration of less than 2 months. Exclusion was applied to patients with uncontrolled infections, other autoimmune diseases, pregnancy or lactation. Clinical symptoms, serum thyroxine and TRAb, thyroid ultrasound, and orbital computed tomography formed the basis for the diagnoses. Ficoll-Paque density gradient centrifugation was used to isolate PBMCs from approximately 10 ml of fresh peripheral blood. Trizol reagent was used to extract total RNA, and RNA quality was then checked on an Agilent 2100 Bioanalyzer.

In this chain, TRBV6-6 is recombined with TRBJ2-2; the D gene assignment is ambiguous. This clonotype was obtained from a woman aged 40-49 years with Graves' hyperthyroidism. The specimen sequenced was blood. The bases are TGTGCCAGCAGTTACCGGGCCGTCGTCACCGGGGAGCTGTTTTTT. Translated, this gives CASSYRAVVTGELFF.